Shown below are 31 T cell receptor beta chains from a single sample sequenced in a study of Ad26.COV2.S vaccination and SARS-CoV-2 variants. Clones were read by immunoSEQ multiplex PCR, and TCRdb kept only the in-frame ones, dropping some. This sample carries under 550,000 clones, 90% of them seen once, and the ten largest clones take more than 9%. As for treatment: roughly 18 received Ad26.COV2.S at low or high dose, single or two shots; roughly 5 received placebo; per-sample allocation not given. Day 63 after the first injection of vaccine or placebo was the sampling time. The sample here was peripheral blood, taken in a trial of Ad26.COV2.S vaccine versus placebo. The source is a person aged 18-65 years who received the Ad26.COV2.S COVID-19 vaccine or a placebo.

The count of this clone is one. This chain connects TRBV6-6 to TRBJ2-1, with TRBD2 identical over 12 bases. This CDR3 region has 17 residues. Unmatched junction bases numbered 9, after V lost 5 bases and J lost 4 bases. In germline, CDR1 is MNHNY, CDR2 SVGAGI (reference sequence). Here the CDR3 reads CASSRGLAGPLYNEQFF. The CDR3 DNA follows: TGTGCCAGCAGTCGGGGACTAGCGGGCCCTCTATACAATGAGCAGTTCTTC.

This clone was seen more than once but under ten times. This rearrangement joins TRBV7-2 to TRBJ2-2; the match to TRBD2 covers 11 bases. The CDR3 has 17 residues. The germline CDR1 and CDR2 sequences are SGHTA and FQGNSA. The J segment lost 5 bases and the V segment lost 4 bases, leaving 9 bases of the junction unmatched. The CDR3 here is CASSSLTSGSPTGELFF. The CDR3 nucleotides are TGTGCCAGCAGCTCGCTAACTAGCGGGAGCCCAACCGGGGAGCTGTTTTTT.

The chain is built from TRBV10-3 and TRBJ2-7, with TRBD2 matching over 9 bases. Trimming took 0 bases from V and 0 from J; bases not matched to a gene: 12. Per germline, CDR1 ENHRY and CDR2 SYGVKD. This CDR3 contains 19 residues. The chain's CDR3 is CAISESGGLLAGISYEQYF. The DNA for the CDR3 is TGTGCCATCAGTGAGTCTGGGGGGCTACTAGCGGGTATCTCCTACGAGCAGTACTTC.

This clone was counted only a few times. The chain recombines TRBV5-1 with TRBJ2-5; D is unclear. V was pared by 0 bases and J by 2 bases, with 8 bases between. This CDR3 contains 14 residues. CDR1 is SGHRS and CDR2 is YFSETQ in the germline V gene. The DNA for the CDR3 is TGCGCCAGCAGCTTGGTGTCTAAACAAGAGACCCAGTACTTC. Translating it yields CASSLVSKQETQYF.

Only one count was recorded for this clone. Here the CDR3 DNA reads TGTGCCAGCAGTCCGCCTGGAGGGGGGAACTATGGCTACACCTTC. Residues: CASSPPGGGNYGYTF. The gene calls are TRBV28 and TRBJ1-2, with D maybe TRBD1 (6 bases). CDR1 and CDR2 from the germline V gene are MDHEN and SYDVKM. V lost 5 bases, J lost 2 bases, and 15 bases lay in between. This CDR3 comprises 15 residues.

The chain joins TRBV9 to TRBJ1-3; no firm D call. V was clipped by 4 bases and J by 2 bases, with 19 bases between them. Per the germline V gene, CDR1 is SGDLS and CDR2 is YYNGEE. The CDR3 is 17 amino acids. CDR3 sequence reads: CASSFRTLQRPGNTIYF. The CDR3 nucleotides are TGTGCCAGCAGCTTTCGGACCTTACAGAGGCCTGGAAACACCATATATTTT.

The chain employs TRBV4-3 and TRBJ2-7, with D perhaps assigned TRBD1 or TRBD2 (5 bases each). This CDR3 has 16 amino acids. Trimming pared 0 bases from V and 2 bases from J, leaving 14 bases between. Germline V gives CDR1 LGHNA, CDR2 YSLEER. The CDR3 DNA is TGCGCCAGCAGCCAAGATGTTAACGGGGCTACCTACGAGCAGTACTTC. It yields the protein CASSQDVNGATYEQYF.

The chain couples TRBV3-1 (or the pseudogene TRBV3-2) to TRBJ2-7, with 8 bases lining up with TRBD2. The V segment lost 5 bases and the J segment 3 bases; nucleotides outside the gene matches: 6. Germline loops: CDR1 LGHDT, CDR2 YNNKEL (reference sequence). This CDR3 region has 14 residues. CDR3 sequence reads: CASSFGTSGYEQYF. The CDR3 DNA reads TGTGCCAGCAGCTTCGGGACTAGTGGCTACGAGCAGTACTTC.

CDR3 amino acids: CASSRQGWTEAFF. In nucleotides, the CDR3 is TGTGCCAGCTCACGTCAGGGTTGGACTGAAGCTTTCTTT. The V gene is TRBV18, the J gene TRBJ1-1; D possibly corresponds to TRBD1 (5 bases). The CDR3 has 13 residues. V was clipped by 4 bases and J by 5 bases, with 11 bases between them. Germline lookup yields CDR1 KGHSH and CDR2 LQKENI.

DNA for the CDR3: TGTGCCAGCAGGTCCTCTAGCGGGAGTTGGTACGAGCAGTACTTC. Its translation: CASRSSSGSWYEQYF. J is TRBJ2-7 and V is TRBV28, with 10 positions matching TRBD2. The ends lost 6 bases at V and 4 bases at J; junction bases unmatched: 9. The CDR3 contains 15 residues. The V gene's germline CDR1 is MDHEN and CDR2 SYDVKM.

The J gene is TRBJ1-2, the V gene TRBV6-6; tentative D call: TRBD1 (6 bases). CDR3 size: 14 residues. V was pared by 4 bases and J by 6 bases, with 15 bases between. Germline loops: CDR1 MNHNY, CDR2 SVGAGI (reference sequence). The CDR3 reads CASSSLGGPNGYTF. The CDR3 DNA sequence: TGTGCCAGCAGTTCCCTCGGGGGCCCGAATGGCTACACCTTC.

The rearrangement joins TRBV15 to TRBJ2-7; D is unresolved. In germline, CDR1 is LNHNV, CDR2 YYDKDF (reference sequence). CDR3 length: 11 amino acids. The V gene lost 6 bases and the J gene lost 2 bases, with 5 bases spanning the gap. DNA of the CDR3: TGTGCCACCAGTACAGCCTACGAGCAGTACTTC. Protein product: CATSTAYEQYF.

The rearrangement links TRBV18 to TRBJ2-5; D uncertain. CDR1 is KGHSH and CDR2 is LQKENI in the germline V gene. The V gene lost 6 bases and the J gene lost 1 base, with 6 bases spanning the gap. There are 12 residues in the CDR3. CDR3 sequence (DNA): TGTGCCAGCTCGGATGGCCAAGAGACCCAGTACTTC. This sequence encodes CASSDGQETQYF.

The chain links TRBV10-3 to TRBJ2-7; 8 bases agree with TRBD1. V trimming: 2 bases; J trimming: 2 bases; junction bases outside the gene matches: 5. This CDR3 comprises 15 residues. Germline V CDR1 and CDR2: ENHRY, SYGVKD. CDR3 sequence reads: CAISEGWTGPYEQYF. For the CDR3, the DNA is TGTGCCATCAGTGAGGGGTGGACAGGGCCCTACGAGCAGTACTTC.

The chain is built from TRBV5-1 and TRBJ2-1; TRBD1 agrees at 7 bases. The ends lost 0 bases at V and 3 bases at J; junction bases unmatched: 3. CDR1 SGHRS and CDR2 YFSETQ come from the germline V gene. CDR3 length: 15 residues. CDR3 sequence reads: CASSLAGTDYNEQFF. Written as DNA, the CDR3 is TGCGCCAGCAGCTTGGCCGGGACAGACTACAATGAGCAGTTCTTC.

The chain uses TRBV25-1 and TRBJ2-1; 8 nucleotides match TRBD2. Germline V gene sequence: CDR1 MGHDK, CDR2 SYGVNS. This CDR3 has 14 residues. The J segment lost 9 bases and the V segment lost 7 bases, leaving 11 bases of the junction unmatched. The CDR3 sequence: CASTFGNAGGEQFF. Here the CDR3 DNA reads TGTGCCAGCACCTTCGGGAATGCGGGAGGTGAGCAGTTCTTC. The complete variable domain, with remaining parts taken from reference TRBV25-1 and TRBJ2-1, reads EADIYQTPRYLVIGTGKKITLECSQTMGHDKMYWYQQDPGMELHLIHYSYGVNSTEKGDLSSESTVSRIRTEHFPLTLESARPSHTSQYLCASTFGNAGGEQFFGPGTRLTVL.

The chain uses TRBV2 and TRBJ2-7; D remains ambiguous. The V and J ends lost 3 bases and 6 bases respectively, with 15 bases between them. The CDR3 extends over 14 amino acids. CDR1 and CDR2 from the germline V gene are SNHLY and FYNNEI. DNA for the CDR3: TGTGCCAGCAGTGAGTTCAGGTTCTCGAGCGAGCAGTACTTC. Translated: CASSEFRFSSEQYF.

This chain connects TRBV7-2 to TRBJ2-5; 9 positions agree with TRBD1. J was trimmed by 6 bases and V by 4 bases; bases with no gene match: 6. This CDR3 is built from 14 residues. The germline V gene encodes CDR1 SGHTA and CDR2 FQGNSA. The chain's CDR3 is CASSYRDRAKTQYF. The DNA of the CDR3 is TGTGCCAGCAGCTACCGGGACAGGGCAAAGACCCAGTACTTC.

The table lists this clone with a count of one. The V call is TRBV27, the J call TRBJ2-2; D remains unclear. Trimming stripped 6 bases from V and 3 bases from J, with 11 bases between. CDR3 size: 14 residues. The germline V gene has CDR1 MNHEY and CDR2 SMNVEV (reference sequence). This CDR3 is CASSRTGYTGELFF. The CDR3 nucleotides are TGTGCCAGCAGCCGGACCGGGTACACCGGGGAGCTGTTTTTT.

The genes are TRBV7-6 and TRBJ1-1; D is possibly TRBD1 (5 bases). This CDR3 comprises 15 residues. Germline V gene data show CDR1 as SGHVS and CDR2 as FNYEAQ. Trimming stripped 1 base from V and 0 bases from J, with 9 bases between. CDR3 DNA sequence: TGTGCCAGCAGCTTAGGGGGGACTCTGAACACTGAAGCTTTCTTT. It is translated as CASSLGGTLNTEAFF.

V gene TRBV6-2 or TRBV6-3 combines with J gene TRBJ1-6, with D possibly TRBD1 on 6 matching bases. Germline V lookup: CDR1 MNHEY, CDR2 SVGEGT. The CDR3 consists of 17 residues. V lost 4 bases to trimming and J lost 9 bases, with 22 bases between them. The CDR3: CASSSTRERGYGSPLHF. CDR3 DNA sequence: TGTGCCAGCAGTTCCACCCGTGAAAGGGGGTATGGTTCACCCCTCCACTTT.

The chain carries TRBV2 and TRBJ2-2; D ambiguous. Germline V gene lookup returns CDR1 SNHLY and CDR2 FYNNEI. This CDR3 spans 14 amino acids. The V gene lost 2 bases and the J gene lost 3 bases, with 7 bases spanning the gap. DNA for the CDR3: TGTGCCAGCAGTGAACGCAGCTACACCGGGGAGCTGTTTTTT. Translated: CASSERSYTGELFF.

The J gene is TRBJ2-1, the V gene TRBV6-5; D not certain. Trimming stripped 6 bases from V and 0 bases from J, with 12 bases between. Germline V gene lookup returns CDR1 MNHEY and CDR2 SVGAGI. This CDR3 contains 15 residues. CDR3 in amino acids: CASSDDTYSYNEQFF. The CDR3 DNA reads as TGTGCCAGCAGCGATGACACTTACTCCTACAATGAGCAGTTCTTC.

This sequence joins TRBV28 and TRBJ1-1; 9 nucleotides match TRBD1. The CDR3 has 12 residues. Germline CDR1 and CDR2: MDHEN and SYDVKM. V lost 8 bases to trimming and J lost 4 bases; unmatched junction nucleotides: 2. Here the CDR3 DNA reads TGTGCCAGCGACAGGGGGAGCACTGAAGCTTTCTTT. This codes for CASDRGSTEAFF. Variable domain in full (rest from reference TRBV28 and TRBJ1-1): DVKVTQSSRYLVKRTGEKVFLECVQDMDHENMFWYRQDPGLGLRLIYFSYDVKMKEKGDIPEGYSVSREKKERFSLILESASTNQTSMYLCASDRGSTEAFFGQGTRLTVV.

Here the CDR3 reads CASKDWESSYNSPLHF. In DNA, the CDR3 is TGCGCCAGCAAGGATTGGGAAAGCTCCTATAATTCACCCCTCCACTTT. The rearrangement links TRBV4-1 to TRBJ1-6, with D uncertain. The CDR3 runs to 16 residues. The germline V gene has CDR1 MGHRA and CDR2 YSYEKL. Trimming pared 7 bases from V and 0 bases from J, leaving 13 bases between.

This chain connects TRBV5-6 to TRBJ1-5, with D possibly being TRBD1 (6 bases). This CDR3 is 14 amino acids long. Germline lookup yields CDR1 SGHDT and CDR2 YYEEEE. The V end was cut by 1 base, the J end by 4 bases, with 9 bases between. CDR3 nucleotides: TGTGCCAGCAGCTTGTCAGGGGTGAATCAGCCCCAGCATTTT. Translated, it gives CASSLSGVNQPQHF.

The chain carries TRBV5-6 and TRBJ1-2; D unresolved. The CDR3 runs to 13 residues. Germline CDR1 reads SGHDT; CDR2 reads YYEEEE. V was pared by 0 bases and J by 8 bases, with 11 bases between. The CDR3: CASSLVEGRGYTF. The DNA for the CDR3 is TGTGCCAGCAGCTTGGTCGAGGGTCGGGGCTACACCTTC. Full variable domain (missing parts from reference TRBV5-6 and TRBJ1-2): DAGVTQSPTHLIKTRGQQVTLRCSPKSGHDTVSWYQQALGQGPQFIFQYYEEEERQRGNFPDRFSGHQFPNYSSELNVNALLLGDSALYLCASSLVEGRGYTFGSGTRLTVV.

The chain has TRBV6-2 or TRBV6-3 and TRBJ2-7, with 11 bases identical to TRBD1. Trimming took 6 bases from V and 4 from J; bases not matched to a gene: 8. This CDR3 contains 15 residues. The germline CDR1 and CDR2 sequences are MNHEY and SVGEGT. CDR3 protein: CASSHPGTGGYEQYF. CDR3 nucleotide sequence: TGTGCCAGCAGCCACCCCGGGACAGGGGGATACGAGCAGTACTTC.

The V call is TRBV2, the J call TRBJ2-3, with 9 bases matching TRBD2. This CDR3 has 19 residues. From germline, CDR1 is SNHLY and CDR2 FYNNEI. Trimming removed 6 bases from V and 0 bases from J; junction bases left unmatched: 16. The CDR3 is CASRAGRPSGTPSTDTQYF. The CDR3 nucleotides are TGTGCCAGCAGAGCCGGTAGGCCTAGCGGGACCCCTAGCACAGATACGCAGTATTTT.

This clone came up a few times. The rearrangement links TRBV6-6 to TRBJ1-2; D is unclear. The V gene's germline CDR1 is MNHNY and CDR2 SVGAGI (reference sequence). CDR3 length equals 12 residues. Trimming removed 2 bases at V and 6 bases at J, with 7 bases between. In DNA, the CDR3 is TGTGCCAGCAGTTACCTGGCAGATGGCTACACCTTC. The encoded protein is CASSYLADGYTF.

The genes are TRBV7-2 and TRBJ2-5, with 7 nucleotides matching TRBD2. The CDR3 is 15 residues long. With V trimmed by 3 bases and J by 5 bases, 9 bases remained unmatched. CDR1 is SGHTA, CDR2 FQGNSA, per germline. The CDR3 region is CASSLGGRAAETQYF. CDR3 DNA sequence: TGTGCCAGCAGCTTGGGGGGGAGAGCGGCGGAGACCCAGTACTTC.